The TCR beta chain described here comes from a study of cytomegalovirus exposure and HLA in healthy donors. Produced via immunoSEQ multiplex PCR; TCRdb's table is partial and in-frame only. Found here are roughly 76,000 clones, roughly 94% of them singletons; the top ten hold around 1.5%. J gave up 5 bases and V 5 bases, and 14 bases lay outside the gene matches. Germline loops: CDR1 MNHEY, CDR2 SMNVEV (reference sequence). This CDR3 has 17 amino acids. The receptor comes from a man aged 18 to 29 in good health and CMV-seropositive. Material for sequencing was PBMCs. The V gene is TRBV27, the J gene TRBJ2-5; the match to TRBD2 covers 10 bases. The CDR3 is CASSRDEVAGGFETQYF. CDR3 bases: TGTGCCAGCAGTCGAGACGAGGTAGCGGGAGGTTTCGAGACCCAGTACTTC.